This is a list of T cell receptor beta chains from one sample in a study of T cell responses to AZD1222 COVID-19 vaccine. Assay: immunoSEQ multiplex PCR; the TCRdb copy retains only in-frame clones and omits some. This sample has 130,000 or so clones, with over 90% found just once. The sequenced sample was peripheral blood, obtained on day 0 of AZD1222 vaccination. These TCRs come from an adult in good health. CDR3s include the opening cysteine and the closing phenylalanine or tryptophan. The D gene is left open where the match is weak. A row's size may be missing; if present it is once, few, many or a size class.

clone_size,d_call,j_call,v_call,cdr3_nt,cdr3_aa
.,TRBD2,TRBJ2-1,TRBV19,TGTGCCAGTCGGGTCTACAGCGGGAGCCGCTACAATGAGCAGTTCTTC,CASRVYSGSRYNEQFF
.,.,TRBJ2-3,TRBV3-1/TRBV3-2,TGTGCCAGCAGCCCAAACGTGGCCTACGATACGCAGTATTTT,CASSPNVAYDTQYF
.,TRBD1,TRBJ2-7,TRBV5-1,TGCGCCAGCAGCATCCGACAGGGAAGGGACGAGCAGTACTTC,CASSIRQGRDEQYF
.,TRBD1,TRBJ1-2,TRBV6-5,TGTGCCAGCAGTTTGAGACAGGGGGTCCAGTATGGCTACACCTTC,CASSLRQGVQYGYTF
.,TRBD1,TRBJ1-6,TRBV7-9,TGTGCCAGCAGCCAGGGACAGGCAGGTTCACCCCTCCACTTT,CASSQGQAGSPLHF
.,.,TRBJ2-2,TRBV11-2,TGTGCCAGCAGCTTAGTTTTCGCCGATCCCGGGGAGCTGTTTTTT,CASSLVFADPGELFF
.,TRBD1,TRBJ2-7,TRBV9,TGTGCCAGCAGCGAGGGACAGGGGGGCGACGAGCAGTACTTC,CASSEGQGGDEQYF
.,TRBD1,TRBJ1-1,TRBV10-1,TGCGCCAGCAGTGGTGGACAGGGGAACACTGAAGCTTTCTTT,CASSGGQGNTEAFF
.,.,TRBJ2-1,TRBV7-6,TGTGCCAGCAGCTCCCCATTGAGGAGCTCCTACAATGAGCAGTTCTTC,CASSSPLRSSYNEQFF
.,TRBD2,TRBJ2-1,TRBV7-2,TGTGCCAGCAGCTTAGGACTAGCGGGAGTCAATGAGCAGTTCTTC,CASSLGLAGVNEQFF
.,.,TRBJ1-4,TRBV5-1,TGCGCCAGCAGCTTGGGCCCTCTAAATGAAAAACTGTTTTTT,CASSLGPLNEKLFF
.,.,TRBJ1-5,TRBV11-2,TGTGCCAGCAGCTTAGGGGGGTATAGCAATCAGCCCCAGCATTTT,CASSLGGYSNQPQHF
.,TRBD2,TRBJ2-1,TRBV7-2,TGTGCCAGCAGCTTAGGTGGGACTAGCGGGGTCTACAATGAGCAGTTCTTC,CASSLGGTSGVYNEQFF
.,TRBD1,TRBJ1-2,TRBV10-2,TGCGCCAGCAGCATACAGGGGTATGGCTACACCTTC,CASSIQGYGYTF
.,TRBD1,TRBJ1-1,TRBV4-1,TGCGCCAGCAGCCCCCGACAGGGAGGGACTGAAGCTTTCTTT,CASSPRQGGTEAFF
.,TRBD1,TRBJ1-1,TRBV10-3,TGTGCCATCAGTGAGGGACAGGGTAAAACTGAAGCTTTCTTT,CAISEGQGKTEAFF
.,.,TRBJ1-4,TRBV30,TGTGCCTGGAGTAGAGCGCCTGAAAAACTGTTTTTT,CAWSRAPEKLFF
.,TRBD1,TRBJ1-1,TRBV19,TGTGCCAGTAGTTCGATACCGGGACAGATGAACACTGAAGCTTTCTTT,CASSSIPGQMNTEAFF
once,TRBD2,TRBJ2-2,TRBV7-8,TGTGCCAGCATCCCGGGACTAGCGGCCTTAGGGGGGGAGCTGTTTTTT,CASIPGLAALGGELFF
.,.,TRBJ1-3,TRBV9,TGTGCCAGCAGCGGAGGGGTGTCTGGAAACACCATATATTTT,CASSGGVSGNTIYF
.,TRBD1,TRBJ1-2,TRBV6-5,TGTGCCACCGTCTCAGGGGGAAGTCAGGCCTACGGCTACACCTTC,CATVSGGSQAYGYTF
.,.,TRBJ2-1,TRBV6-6,TGTGCCACCCGACAGTACTCCTACAATGAGCAGTTCTTC,CATRQYSYNEQFF
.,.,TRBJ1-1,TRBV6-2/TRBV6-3,TGTGCCAGCAGTTGGACAGCGGGGGGGACTGAAGCTTTCTTT,CASSWTAGGTEAFF
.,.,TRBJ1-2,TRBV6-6,TGTGCCAGCAGTACCGTCAGGGAGAACTATGGCTACACCTTC,CASSTVRENYGYTF
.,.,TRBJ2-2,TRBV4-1,TGCGCCAGCAGCCAAGGGGCGGGACTTTACACCGGGGAGCTGTTTTTT,CASSQGAGLYTGELFF
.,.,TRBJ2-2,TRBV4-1,TGCGCCAGCAGCCAAGATAATAGGGGGTCCGGGGAGCTGTTTTTT,CASSQDNRGSGELFF
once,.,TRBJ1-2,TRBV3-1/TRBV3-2,TGTGCCAGCAGTTTTAACATGGCAGGAGCCCCCCGGGGCTACACCTTC,CASSFNMAGAPRGYTF